Shown below are 9 T cell receptor beta chains from a single sample sequenced in a study of blood T cell repertoires in COVID-19. Libraries were prepared by immunoSEQ multiplex PCR; TCRdb keeps only in-frame clonotypes and omits some of them. The sample has about 140,000 clones, around 79% seen once. Material for sequencing was PBMCs or T cells enriched from blood (not recorded which). All receptors come from a woman aged 45-65 years who had recovered from COVID-19.

This clone was counted many times. This chain joins TRBV19 and TRBJ2-3; a possible D gene is TRBD1 (6 bases). Trimming left V 5 bases short and J 3 bases short, with 12 bases between. CDR3 length: 14 residues. Germline values: CDR1 LNHDA, CDR2 SQIVND (reference sequence). The CDR3 here is CASSLLQGTDTQYF. In nucleotides, the CDR3 is TGTGCCAGTAGTCTATTACAGGGAACAGATACGCAGTATTTT.

The sample holds a few counts of this clone. The chain carries TRBV7-9 and TRBJ2-1; TRBD2 agrees at 7 bases. The junction had 6 bases not matched to a gene; V was cut back by 5 bases and J by 5 bases. The CDR3 consists of 14 residues. CDR1 is SEHNR, CDR2 FQNEAQ, per germline (reference sequence). The CDR3 is CASSQGLQNNEQFF. As DNA, the CDR3 is TGTGCCAGCAGCCAGGGACTACAAAACAATGAGCAGTTCTTC.

The chain joins TRBV5-4 to TRBJ2-1; D not certain. The CDR3 has 15 residues. V dropped 1 base and J dropped 3 bases, with 11 bases sitting between them. Germline loops: CDR1 SGHNT, CDR2 YYREEE (reference sequence). CDR3 sequence: CASSLYTSHYNEQFF. The DNA of the CDR3 is TGTGCCAGCAGCTTGTACACCTCACACTACAATGAGCAGTTCTTC. Using reference TRBV5-4 and TRBJ2-1 for the parts outside the CDR3, the full variable domain is ETGVTQSPTHLIKTRGQQVTLRCSSQSGHNTVSWYQQALGQGPQFIFQYYREEENGRGNFPPRFSGLQFPNYSSELNVNALELDDSALYLCASSLYTSHYNEQFFGPGTRLTVL.

This clone was counted a single time. This sequence joins TRBV30 and TRBJ2-7, with D possibly being TRBD2 (6 bases). The CDR3 sequence is 13 residues long. V was clipped by 1 base and J by 2 bases, with 9 bases between them. The germline V gene has CDR1 GTSNPN and CDR2 SVGIG (reference sequence). CDR3 residues: CAWSEVAAYEQYF. CDR3 nucleotides: TGTGCCTGGAGTGAGGTAGCGGCCTACGAGCAGTACTTC.

The rearrangement links TRBV3-1 (or the pseudogene TRBV3-2) to TRBJ2-7; perhaps TRBD2 as D (6 bases). This CDR3 is built from 14 residues. The V end was cut by 5 bases, the J end by 1 base, with 12 bases between. CDR1 and CDR2 (germline): LGHDT, YNNKEL (reference sequence). The DNA for the CDR3 is TGTGCCAGCAGCGACGGGACTCCTTCCTACGAGCAGTACTTC. It encodes CASSDGTPSYEQYF.

The chain carries TRBV7-9 and TRBJ1-2; 7 bases are shared with TRBD1. V was pared by 8 bases and J by 4 bases, with 10 bases of the junction left unmatched. The germline CDR1 and CDR2 sequences are SEHNR and FQNEAQ (reference sequence). CDR3 size: 14 residues. CDR3 bases: TGTGCCAGCCTGGGGACAGAGGATTTCTATGGCTACACCTTC. Residues: CASLGTEDFYGYTF.

V gene TRBV7-5 combines with J gene TRBJ1-5. TRBV7-5 is tagged as a pseudogene. This CDR3 is 13 amino acids long. In DNA form, the CDR3 reads TGTGCCAGAAGCTCCGTTAGCAATCAGCCCCAGCATTTT. Its protein is CARSSVSNQPQHF.

This chain joins TRBV27 and TRBJ2-1; tentatively, D is TRBD1 (6 bases). Germline V gene data show CDR1 as MNHEY and CDR2 as SMNVEV (reference sequence). The ends were cut back, 5 bases at V and 7 bases at J, with 9 bases in the middle. The CDR3 is 12 residues long. The CDR3 DNA reads TGTGCCAGCAGTCCCCAGGGGAATGAGCAGTTCTTC. Translated, it gives CASSPQGNEQFF.

The chain is built from TRBV28 and TRBJ2-2; no clear D gene. Deletions cut 5 bases from V and 8 bases from J, with 9 bases between. Germline values: CDR1 MDHEN, CDR2 SYDVKM. The CDR3 has 12 amino acids. The CDR3 DNA sequence: TGTGCCAGCAGTATCCTATCGGGGGAGCTGTTTTTT. Translation gives CASSILSGELFF. Full variable domain (rest looked up from reference TRBV28 and TRBJ2-2): DVKVTQSSRYLVKRTGEKVFLECVQDMDHENMFWYRQDPGLGLRLIYFSYDVKMKEKGDIPEGYSVSREKKERFSLILESASTNQTSMYLCASSILSGELFFGEGSRLTVL.